The T cell receptor (beta chain) described here comes from a study of cytomegalovirus exposure and HLA in healthy donors. Regarding the study as a whole: Common viral pathogens seemed to be connected with several of the most significant clusters, according to a later analysis. Relative to the roughly 700-donor mean, N-insertions were reportedly fewer in an Asian-associated ancestry cluster in a later analysis. Some segments of the V type, notably TRBV6-2 and TRBV6-3, were excluded as indistinguishable.

PCR primers comprised 60 Vbeta and 13 Jbeta primers. Sequenced by immunoSEQ multiplex PCR; TCRdb stores in-frame clones only, minus some. The table lists 150,000 to 200,000 clones, around 74% of them singletons, with 2.5% in the top ten. Germline CDR1 and CDR2: MNHEY and SMNVEV (reference sequence). The CDR3 spans 17 residues. Trimming pared 2 bases from V and 2 bases from J, leaving 18 bases between. This clone was seen a few times. Its antigen is not known. The J gene is TRBJ1-2, the V gene TRBV27; possible D gene TRBD1, 5 bases. What was sequenced was PBMCs. The source of this sequence is a female donor in good health and CMV-seronegative. For the CDR3, the DNA is TGTGCCAGCAGTTTAAGGGGACTCACCGCGGGGAACTATGGCTACACCTTC. This translates into CASSLRGLTAGNYGYTF.